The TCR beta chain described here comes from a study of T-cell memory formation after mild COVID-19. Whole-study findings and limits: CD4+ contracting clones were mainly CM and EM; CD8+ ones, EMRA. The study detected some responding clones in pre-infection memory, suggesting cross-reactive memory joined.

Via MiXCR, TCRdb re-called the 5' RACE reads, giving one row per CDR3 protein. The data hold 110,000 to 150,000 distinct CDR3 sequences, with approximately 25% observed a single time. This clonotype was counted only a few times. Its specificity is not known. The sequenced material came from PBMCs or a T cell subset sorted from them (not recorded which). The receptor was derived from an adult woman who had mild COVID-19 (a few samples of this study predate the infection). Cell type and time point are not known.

The CDR3 reads CATRAGSDTGELFF. CDR3 in DNA: TGTGCCACCAGGGCGGGATCGGACACCGGGGAGCTGTTTTTT. The chain couples TRBV15 to TRBJ2-2, with D perhaps matching TRBD2 (6 bases). The CDR3 spans 14 residues. V shed 6 bases and J shed 3 bases, with 11 bases lying between them. Germline values: CDR1 LNHNV, CDR2 YYDKDF (reference sequence).